This is a list of T cell receptor beta chains from one sample in a study of T cells in localized non-small cell lung cancer. TCRdb's copy holds only in-frame clones and misses some; the assay was immunoSEQ multiplex PCR. The table has 25,000 to 30,000 clones, approximately 90% seen once. Material: peripheral blood, obtained before any cancer treatment. These receptors all come from an older female donor with stage I lung adenocarcinoma. CDR3s include the opening cysteine and the closing phenylalanine or tryptophan. Fields, in order: clone size, V gene, D gene, J gene, CDR3 protein, CDR3 DNA. The D gene is left open where the match is weak. Clone size is stated in some rows and not others, as once, few, many or a class when expanded.

-	TRBV5-1	-	TRBJ2-1	CASSFSAAEQFF	TGCGCCAGCAGCTTTTCTGCAGCTGAGCAGTTCTTC
-	TRBV4-2	TRBD2	TRBJ2-1	CASSLTGLAEVNEQFF	TGTGCCAGCAGCCTCACGGGACTAGCGGAGGTCAATGAGCAGTTCTTC
-	TRBV7-3	-	TRBJ1-1	CASSPVPGTEAFF	TGTGCCAGCAGCCCCGTCCCGGGCACTGAAGCTTTCTTT
-	TRBV5-6	TRBD1	TRBJ2-2	CASSRPTGQLGVTGELFF	TGTGCCAGCAGCCGACCGACAGGGCAGCTGGGTGTAACCGGGGAGCTGTTTTTT
-	TRBV30	TRBD1	TRBJ2-7	CAWGRGRGSEQYF	TGTGCCTGGGGCAGGGGGCGAGGCTCCGAGCAGTACTTC
-	TRBV4-1	-	TRBJ2-1	CASSHQPPPSLLNEQFF	TGCGCCAGCAGCCACCAGCCTCCACCTTCTTTGTTAAATGAGCAGTTCTTC
-	TRBV5-1	-	TRBJ1-1	CASSLAGNFEAFF	TGCGCCAGCAGCTTGGCAGGGAACTTCGAAGCTTTCTTT
-	TRBV25-1	TRBD1	TRBJ1-1	CASSASPGQPGDTEAFF	TGTGCCAGCAGTGCCTCCCCGGGACAGCCTGGGGACACTGAAGCTTTCTTT
-	TRBV6-5	-	TRBJ1-1	CASSWSGTMNTEAFF	TGTGCCAGCAGTTGGTCCGGGACCATGAACACTGAAGCTTTCTTT
-	TRBV2	TRBD1	TRBJ1-3	CASSPRTGGSYSGNTIYF	TGTGCCAGCAGTCCCCGAACAGGGGGGAGTTACTCTGGAAACACCATATATTTT
-	TRBV30	TRBD1	TRBJ2-3	CAWGAGTGHTDTQYF	TGTGCCTGGGGAGCCGGGACAGGGCACACAGATACGCAGTATTTT
-	TRBV5-4	-	TRBJ2-4	CASSLVAEGVAKNIQYF	TGTGCCAGCAGCTTGGTGGCGGAAGGAGTAGCCAAAAACATTCAGTACTTC
-	TRBV7-2	-	TRBJ1-2	CASSPESAPWGYTF	TGTGCCAGCAGCCCTGAATCTGCCCCTTGGGGCTACACCTTC
few	TRBV6-5	TRBD2	TRBJ2-7	CASSYSQAGNYEQYF	TGTGCCAGCAGTTACTCTCAAGCGGGAAACTACGAGCAGTACTTC
-	TRBV7-9	-	TRBJ1-5	CASSFSGGPQHF	TGTGCCAGCAGCTTTTCGGGGGGTCCCCAGCATTTT
-	TRBV28	-	TRBJ2-1	CAITRAKYNEQFF	TGTGCCATCACGCGGGCTAAATACAATGAGCAGTTCTTC
-	TRBV10-3	-	TRBJ1-1	CAISKEGTEAFF	TGTGCCATCAGTAAAGAAGGCACTGAAGCTTTCTTT
once	TRBV5-1	TRBD1	TRBJ2-7	CASSLGQGRDEQYF	TGCGCCAGCAGCCTGGGACAGGGACGCGACGAGCAGTACTTC
-	TRBV18	TRBD1	TRBJ2-7	CASSPLTGQGAYEQYF	TGTGCCAGCTCACCGCTGACGGGACAGGGGGCCTACGAGCAGTACTTC
once	TRBV6-6	-	TRBJ1-3	CASSYSTRENTIYF	TGTGCCAGCAGTTACTCGACCAGGGAAAACACCATATATTTT
-	TRBV28	TRBD1	TRBJ2-1	CASPKTGLELYNEQFF	TGTGCCAGCCCCAAGACAGGGCTGGAGCTCTACAATGAGCAGTTCTTC
-	TRBV28	-	TRBJ2-7	CASSPIRDDYEQYF	TGTGCCAGCAGTCCCATTAGAGACGACTACGAGCAGTACTTC
-	TRBV29-1	-	TRBJ1-1	CSISRLGDEAFF	TGCAGTATATCCAGATTGGGGGATGAAGCTTTCTTT
-	TRBV6-6	-	TRBJ2-3	CASSSADTQYF	TGTGCCAGCAGTTCCGCAGATACGCAGTATTTT
once	TRBV5-1	TRBD1	TRBJ2-2	CASRSETGETGELFF	TGCGCCAGCAGGAGTGAAACAGGGGAGACCGGGGAGCTGTTTTTT
-	TRBV15	-	TRBJ1-2	CATSREGGDYGYTF	TGTGCCACCAGCAGAGAGGGCGGTGACTATGGCTACACCTTC
-	TRBV5-4	TRBD2	TRBJ2-7	CASSPGTSGSFREQYF	TGTGCCAGCAGCCCCGGGACTAGCGGGAGTTTCCGGGAGCAGTACTTC
-	TRBV6-5	-	TRBJ1-1	CARQVPGAVNTEAFF	TGTGCCAGACAAGTCCCAGGGGCGGTGAACACTGAAGCTTTCTTT
-	TRBV11-1	-	TRBJ1-2	CASSQQTLGTARGYTF	TGTGCCAGCAGTCAACAGACGCTCGGGACCGCCCGAGGCTACACCTTC
-	TRBV13	TRBD2	TRBJ2-3	CASSSLNGLAGGSTDTQYF	TGTGCCAGCAGCTCGCTAAACGGACTAGCGGGGGGGAGCACAGATACGCAGTATTTT
-	TRBV13	-	TRBJ2-5	CASSLYRMSETQYF	TGTGCCAGCAGCTTGTACAGGATGTCGGAGACCCAGTACTTC
-	TRBV7-2	-	TRBJ2-7	CASSLIPGAYEQYF	TGTGCCAGCAGCTTGATTCCTGGGGCCTACGAGCAGTACTTC
-	TRBV18	-	TRBJ1-2	CASLRGTLGGYTF	TGTGCCAGCCTACGGGGGACGCTGGGAGGCTACACCTTC
-	TRBV7-7	-	TRBJ2-6	CASGSSGANVLTF	TGTGCAAGCGGGTCCTCTGGGGCCAACGTCCTGACTTTC
-	TRBV29-1	TRBD2	TRBJ2-5	CSVELAGIQETQYF	TGCAGCGTTGAACTAGCGGGAATTCAAGAGACCCAGTACTTC
-	TRBV18	-	TRBJ1-5	CASSPQPQGHNQPQHF	TGTGCCAGCTCACCCCAACCCCAGGGGCACAATCAGCCCCAGCATTTT
-	TRBV7-8	-	TRBJ2-7	CASSLVQGTYEQYF	TGTGCCAGCAGCTTAGTGCAGGGAACGTACGAGCAGTACTTC
-	TRBV6-1	-	TRBJ1-5	CASSTYQPQHF	TGTGCCAGCAGTACTTATCAGCCCCAGCATTTT
-	TRBV27	-	TRBJ2-5	CASPGETQYF	TGTGCCAGCCCGGGGGAGACCCAGTACTTC
once	TRBV5-1	TRBD2	TRBJ2-1	CASSLRSSGGAGNEQFF	TGCGCCAGCAGCTTGCGCTCTAGCGGGGGGGCAGGCAATGAGCAGTTCTTC
-	TRBV6-1	-	TRBJ1-4	CASKAGTNEKLFF	TGTGCCAGCAAGGCAGGAACTAATGAAAAACTGTTTTTT
-	TRBV28	-	TRBJ1-4	CASVSWLPNEKLFF	TGTGCCAGCGTCTCGTGGCTACCTAATGAAAAACTGTTTTTT
-	TRBV5-6	-	TRBJ1-1	CASSGTIKSGTEAFF	TGTGCCAGCAGCGGCACCATAAAATCAGGGACTGAAGCTTTCTTT
-	TRBV5-8	TRBD2	TRBJ2-7	CASIWRSGGVGEQYF	TGTGCCAGCATCTGGCGCTCGGGGGGTGTCGGCGAGCAGTACTTC
-	TRBV29-1	TRBD1	TRBJ1-2	CSTGQVTNYGYTF	TGCAGCACCGGACAGGTTACTAACTATGGCTACACCTTC
once	TRBV28	-	TRBJ2-7	CASSSLASYEQYF	TGTGCCAGCAGTTCCTTGGCCTCCTACGAGCAGTACTTC
-	TRBV5-4	-	TRBJ1-4	CASSLGQRANEKLFF	TGTGCCAGCAGCTTGGGACAAAGGGCTAATGAAAAACTGTTTTTT
-	TRBV7-6	-	TRBJ2-3	CASSLAAGATESDTQYF	TGTGCCAGCAGCTTAGCGGCGGGGGCTACAGAATCAGATACGCAGTATTTT
-	TRBV19	-	TRBJ2-2	CASSIIPYPTGELFF	TGTGCCAGTAGTATTATCCCGTACCCAACCGGGGAGCTGTTTTTT
-	TRBV5-1	TRBD1	TRBJ1-5	CATVRGLGNQPQHF	TGCGCCACCGTGAGGGGGCTGGGCAATCAGCCCCAGCATTTT
-	TRBV19	TRBD1	TRBJ2-6	CASRTGVAGANVLTF	TGTGCCAGTAGGACAGGGGTTGCAGGGGCCAACGTCCTGACTTTC
once	TRBV6-1	TRBD1	TRBJ1-1	CASSSGQAVTEAFF	TGTGCCAGCAGTTCGGGACAGGCGGTCACTGAAGCTTTCTTT
-	TRBV4-1	TRBD2	TRBJ2-3	CASRPLAGGSTDTQYF	TGCGCCAGCAGGCCTCTAGCGGGGGGGAGCACAGATACGCAGTATTTT
-	TRBV11-2	-	TRBJ1-1	CASSTQGNTEAFF	TGTGCCAGCAGCACACAGGGCAACACTGAAGCTTTCTTT